This TCR beta chain was recovered during a study of identical twins. Study conclusions and caveats: Researchers reported weaker excess twin sharing in beta out-of-frame sequences. Reduced insertions were recorded for abundant cord blood beta clonotypes, with no such pattern in memory repertoires. Out-of-frame alpha sequences shared by twins were enriched for low generation probability.

Turning to this clonotype: Its antigen is not known.

MiXCR, run by TCRdb on the 5' RACE reads, gives a single entry per CDR3 protein. The sample includes about 260,000 distinct CDR3 sequences, 5.5% to 8% of them seen just once. Healthy Caucasian donors formed the entire cohort. The CDR3 is made up of 13 amino acids. The V end was cut by 4 bases, the J end by 10 bases, with 14 bases between. CDR1 MNHNS and CDR2 SASEGT come from the germline V gene. The data also belong to a second study, concerning yellow fever vaccine responses in identical twins.

The sequence derives from a young woman in good health. The sequenced material came from memory (CD45RO+) T cells sorted from blood. The V gene is TRBV6-1, the J gene TRBJ2-1, with D possibly matching TRBD1 (6 bases). The CDR3 DNA reads TGTGCCAGCAGTGGGACAGTCAACGGAGAGCAGTTCTTC. It encodes CASSGTVNGEQFF.